The 20 T cell receptor beta chains given below trace back to one sample, sequenced in a study of blood T cell repertoires in COVID-19. Sequenced by immunoSEQ multiplex PCR; TCRdb stores in-frame clones only, minus some. Among around 250,000 clones listed, approximately 90% were seen once. Sequencing used PBMCs or T cells enriched from blood (not recorded which). These receptors were taken from a woman aged 40 to 50 with acute COVID-19.

The J gene is TRBJ2-1, the V gene TRBV24-1; maybe TRBD2 (7 bases). This CDR3 is 17 amino acids long. The germline V gene has CDR1 KGHDR and CDR2 SFDVKD. V was pared by 2 bases and J by 4 bases, with 17 bases between. CDR3 sequence reads: CATSDSPGGREYNEQFF. CDR3 DNA: TGTGCCACCAGTGATTCGCCCGGGGGGCGGGAGTACAATGAGCAGTTCTTC.

This chain links TRBV21-1 with TRBJ1-5; TRBD1, the table's D call, lacks a check against the DNA. TRBV21-1 is termed a pseudogene. The CDR3 is 16 amino acids. The CDR3: CASSISGTDSNQPQHF. CDR3 sequence (DNA): TGTGCCAGCAGCATTTCCGGGACAGATAGCAATCAGCCCCAGCATTTT.

The chain combines TRBV27 with TRBJ1-6; perhaps TRBD1 as D (6 bases). This CDR3 contains 18 residues. Germline assignment: CDR1 MNHEY and CDR2 SMNVEV (reference sequence). Trimming shortened V by 4 bases and J by 9 bases, and 25 bases separated the two germline ends. CDR3 DNA sequence: TGTGCCAGCAGTTCGGACAGTTTATCGGGCTTGGGATTTTCACCCCTCCACTTT. Translation gives CASSSDSLSGLGFSPLHF.

The chain joins TRBV5-1 to TRBJ1-1, with a tentative D call TRBD1 (5 bases). CDR1 and CDR2 from the germline V gene are SGHRS and YFSETQ. Trimming cost V 0 bases and J 3 bases, with 15 bases left between them. There are 16 residues in the CDR3. The CDR3 region is CASSLEGNPGDTEAFF. CDR3 in DNA: TGCGCCAGCAGCTTGGAGGGAAACCCGGGGGACACTGAAGCTTTCTTT.

The chain is built from TRBV5-1 and TRBJ1-5; TRBD1 matches 10 bases. Germline CDR1 reads SGHRS; CDR2 reads YFSETQ. The junction had 0 bases not matched to a gene; V was cut back by 0 bases and J by 3 bases. The CDR3 is 15 residues long. The CDR3: CASSLGQGANQPQHF. DNA for the CDR3: TGCGCCAGCAGCTTGGGACAGGGGGCCAATCAGCCCCAGCATTTT.

V and J are TRBV28 and TRBJ1-2; TRBD1 aligns across 8 bases. CDR1 is MDHEN, CDR2 SYDVKM, per germline. The CDR3 spans 14 residues. V lost 6 bases to trimming and J lost 8 bases; unmatched junction nucleotides: 11. The CDR3 region has the DNA TGTGCCAGCAGGGTCGAAGCAGGGGGCCGGGGCTACACCTTC. Its translation: CASRVEAGGRGYTF.

The CDR3 nucleotides are TGCGCCAGCAGCCGAAGACAGGGGCACACTGAAGCTTTCTTT. Protein sequence: CASSRRQGHTEAFF. J is TRBJ1-1 and V is TRBV4-1; TRBD1 aligns across 8 bases. There are 14 residues in the CDR3. V was pared by 4 bases and J by 3 bases, with 4 bases of the junction left unmatched. Germline CDR1 MGHRA, CDR2 YSYEKL.

Points on this clone: Other nucleotide sequences from this sample produce the same CDR3. This chain joins TRBV29-1 and TRBJ2-6, with D unresolved. From germline, CDR1 is SQVTM and CDR2 ANQGSEA. V lost 5 bases and J 0 bases, leaving 2 bases between the germline ends. This CDR3 contains 12 residues. The DNA for the CDR3 is TGCAGCGTTCTCTCTGGGGCCAACGTCCTGACTTTC. This codes for CSVLSGANVLTF. The full variable domain, in which reference TRBV29-1 and TRBJ2-6 provide the parts outside the CDR3, is SAVISQKPSRDICQRGTSLTIQCQVDSQVTMMFWYRQQPGQSLTLIATANQGSEATYESGFVIDKFPISRPNLTFSTLTVSNMSPEDSSIYLCSVLSGANVLTFGAGSRLTVL.

This chain uses TRBV5-1 with TRBJ2-1; 8 bases line up with TRBD1. The CDR3 length is 14 residues. J gave up 8 bases and V 3 bases, and 7 bases lay outside the gene matches. Germline CDR1 and CDR2: SGHRS and YFSETQ. In DNA form, the CDR3 reads TGCGCCAGCAGCTCGGACAGGGAGAGGGATGAGCAGTTCTTC. The encoded protein is CASSSDRERDEQFF.

The rearrangement uses TRBV7-2 and TRBJ1-5; D perhaps matches TRBD1 (5 bases). V shed 2 bases and J shed 0 bases, with 11 bases lying between them. Germline CDR1 and CDR2: SGHTA and FQGNSA. This CDR3 is 16 amino acids long. The CDR3 sequence: CASSLIGQYSNQPQHF. The CDR3 DNA reads as TGTGCCAGCAGCTTAATCGGACAATATAGCAATCAGCCCCAGCATTTT.

V gene TRBV7-2 combines with J gene TRBJ2-1; D might be TRBD1 (6 bases). V was clipped by 1 base and J by 6 bases, with 13 bases between them. This CDR3 has 15 residues. CDR1 is SGHTA, CDR2 FQGNSA, per germline. For the CDR3, the DNA is TGTGCCAGCAGCTTAGTGTCAGAAGGGGGCAATGAGCAGTTCTTC. Amino acid sequence: CASSLVSEGGNEQFF. The full variable domain, in which reference TRBV7-2 and TRBJ2-1 provide the parts outside the CDR3, is GAGVSQSPSNKVTEKGKDVELRCDPISGHTALYWYRQSLGQGLEFLIYFQGNSAPDKSGLPSDRFSAERTGGSVSTLTIQRTQQEDSAVYLCASSLVSEGGNEQFFGPGTRLTVL.

The gene calls are TRBV5-1 and TRBJ2-7; 7 bases line up with TRBD1. Germline lookup yields CDR1 SGHRS and CDR2 YFSETQ. The CDR3 spans 14 residues. Trimming took 4 bases from V and 7 from J; bases not matched to a gene: 11. The DNA of the CDR3 is TGCGCCAGCAGCCTTACAGGGGCGAAGAGTGAGCAGTACTTC. Residues: CASSLTGAKSEQYF.

This clone was observed a handful of times. This rearrangement joins TRBV7-8 to TRBJ2-1; TRBD2 matches 14 bases. J gave up 7 bases and V 8 bases, and 16 bases lay outside the gene matches. CDR3 length: 18 residues. Germline lookup yields CDR1 SGHVS and CDR2 FQNEAQ. In nucleotides, the CDR3 is TGTGCCAGCGGACCCGGGACTAGCGGGAGTCTGGGATCTAATGAGCAGTTCTTC. Translation: CASGPGTSGSLGSNEQFF. The full variable domain, with the rest looked up from reference TRBV7-8 and TRBJ2-1, is GAGVSQSPRYKVAKRGQDVALRCDPISGHVSLFWYQQALGQGPEFLTYFQNEAQLDKSGLPSDRFFAERPEGSVSTLKIQRTQQEDSAVYLCASGPGTSGSLGSNEQFFGPGTRLTVL.

This rearrangement joins TRBV5-1 to TRBJ2-1; 12 bases fit TRBD2. Germline V lookup: CDR1 SGHRS, CDR2 YFSETQ. After removal of 2 bases from V and 2 bases from J, the junction contained 5 bases not matched to a gene. The CDR3 is made up of 17 amino acids. CDR3 region: CASSLRTSGVTYNEQFF. CDR3 DNA sequence: TGCGCCAGCAGCTTAAGGACTAGCGGGGTGACCTACAATGAGCAGTTCTTC.

The genes are TRBV5-1 and TRBJ2-2, with TRBD1 identical over 9 bases. The V segment lost 3 bases and the J segment 0 bases; nucleotides outside the gene matches: 3. Germline V gene lookup returns CDR1 SGHRS and CDR2 YFSETQ. This CDR3 spans 16 amino acids. CDR3 amino acids: CASSWGQGANTGELFF. CDR3 DNA: TGCGCCAGCAGCTGGGGACAGGGTGCGAACACCGGGGAGCTGTTTTTT.

The chain has TRBV6-4 and TRBJ1-1, with D perhaps TRBD1 (6 bases). CDR1 and CDR2 (germline): MRHNA, SNTAGT. V was trimmed by 1 base and J by 5 bases, leaving 11 bases between them. The CDR3 runs 14 residues. The CDR3 DNA follows: TGTGCCAGCAGTGACTTGGGGGGGCTTACTGAAGCTTTCTTT. Residues: CASSDLGGLTEAFF.

The chain joins TRBV11-2 to TRBJ1-1; D may be TRBD1 (5 bases). Germline loops: CDR1 SGHAT, CDR2 FQNNGV. The CDR3 consists of 15 residues. V lost 3 bases and J 2 bases, leaving 13 bases between the germline ends. The CDR3 is CASSFQGFDNTEAFF. CDR3 coding DNA: TGTGCCAGCAGCTTCCAGGGCTTTGATAACACTGAAGCTTTCTTT.

On this clone itself: The identical CDR3 is also encoded by other nucleotide sequences in the sample. The J gene is TRBJ2-5, the V gene TRBV3-1 (or the pseudogene TRBV3-2); TRBD1 agrees at 10 bases. V was pared by 3 bases and J by 3 bases, with 4 bases of the junction left unmatched. The CDR3 runs 15 residues. In germline, CDR1 is LGHDT, CDR2 YNNKEL (reference sequence). CDR3 sequence reads: CASSQPTGGEETQYF. DNA of the CDR3: TGTGCCAGCAGCCAGCCGACAGGGGGCGAAGAGACCCAGTACTTC.

V gene TRBV6-1 combines with J gene TRBJ1-2, with 9 bases fitting TRBD1. CDR3 length: 18 amino acids. V trimming: 1 base; J trimming: 4 bases; junction bases outside the gene matches: 13. Germline V gene data show CDR1 as MNHNS and CDR2 as SASEGT. The CDR3 loop is CASSEDILVSDRGYGYTF. Here the CDR3 DNA reads TGTGCCAGCAGTGAAGATATTTTAGTGTCGGACAGGGGCTATGGCTACACCTTC.

The chain uses TRBV4-1 and TRBJ1-4, with TRBD1 matching 8 bases. Germline CDR1 reads MGHRA; CDR2 reads YSYEKL. Losses at the gene ends were 0 bases for V and 7 bases for J; bases not matched to a gene: 7. The CDR3 is 16 amino acids. Here the CDR3 reads CASSQDRGTGFEKLFF. The CDR3 DNA is TGCGCCAGCAGCCAAGATCGGGGGACAGGCTTTGAAAAACTGTTTTTT.